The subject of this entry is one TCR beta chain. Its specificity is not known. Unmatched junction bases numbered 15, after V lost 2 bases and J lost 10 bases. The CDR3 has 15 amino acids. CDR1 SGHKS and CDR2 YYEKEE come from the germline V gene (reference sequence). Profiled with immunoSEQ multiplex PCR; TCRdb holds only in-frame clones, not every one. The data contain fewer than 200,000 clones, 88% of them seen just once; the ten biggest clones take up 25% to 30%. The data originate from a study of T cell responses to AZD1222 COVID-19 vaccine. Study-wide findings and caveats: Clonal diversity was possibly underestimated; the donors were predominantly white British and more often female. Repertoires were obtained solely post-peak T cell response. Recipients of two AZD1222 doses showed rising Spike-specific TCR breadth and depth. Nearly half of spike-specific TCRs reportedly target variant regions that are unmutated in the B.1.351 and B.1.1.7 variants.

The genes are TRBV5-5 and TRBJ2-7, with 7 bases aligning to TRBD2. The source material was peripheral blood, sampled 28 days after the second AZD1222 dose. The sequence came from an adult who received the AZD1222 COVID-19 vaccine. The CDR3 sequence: CASSFLGAGIKGQYF. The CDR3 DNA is TGTGCCAGCAGCTTTTTGGGAGCGGGAATAAAGGGACAGTACTTC.